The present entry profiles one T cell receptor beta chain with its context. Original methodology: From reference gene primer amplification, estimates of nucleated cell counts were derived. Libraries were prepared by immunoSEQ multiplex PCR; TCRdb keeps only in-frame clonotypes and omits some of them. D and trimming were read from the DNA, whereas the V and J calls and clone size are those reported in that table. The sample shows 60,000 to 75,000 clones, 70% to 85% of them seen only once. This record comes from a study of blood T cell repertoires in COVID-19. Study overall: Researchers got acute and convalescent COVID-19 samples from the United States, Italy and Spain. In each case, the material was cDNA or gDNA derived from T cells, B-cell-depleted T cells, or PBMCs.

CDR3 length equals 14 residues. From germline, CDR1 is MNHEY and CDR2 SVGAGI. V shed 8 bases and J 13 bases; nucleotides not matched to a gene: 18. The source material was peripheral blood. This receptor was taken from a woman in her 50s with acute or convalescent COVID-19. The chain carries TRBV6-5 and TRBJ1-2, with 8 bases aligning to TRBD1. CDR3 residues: CASAPGGQGGRPTF. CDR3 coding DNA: TGTGCCAGCGCACCAGGGGGCCAGGGAGGCCGCCCCACCTTC.